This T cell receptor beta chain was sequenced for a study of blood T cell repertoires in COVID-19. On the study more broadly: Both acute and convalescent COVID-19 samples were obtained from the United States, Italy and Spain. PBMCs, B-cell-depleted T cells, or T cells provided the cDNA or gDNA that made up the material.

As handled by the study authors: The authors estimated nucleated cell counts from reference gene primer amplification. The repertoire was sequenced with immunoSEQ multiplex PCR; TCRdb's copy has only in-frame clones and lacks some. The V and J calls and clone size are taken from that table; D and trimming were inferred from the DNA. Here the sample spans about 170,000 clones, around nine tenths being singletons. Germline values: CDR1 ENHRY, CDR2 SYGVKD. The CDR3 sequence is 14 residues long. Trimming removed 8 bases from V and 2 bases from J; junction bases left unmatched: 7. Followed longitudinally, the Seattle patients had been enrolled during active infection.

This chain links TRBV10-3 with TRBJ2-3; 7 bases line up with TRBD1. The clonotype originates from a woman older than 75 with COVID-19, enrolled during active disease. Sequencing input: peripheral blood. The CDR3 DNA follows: TGTGCCATCGAGGCCAGGGGGAACACAGATACGCAGTATTTT. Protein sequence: CAIEARGNTDTQYF.